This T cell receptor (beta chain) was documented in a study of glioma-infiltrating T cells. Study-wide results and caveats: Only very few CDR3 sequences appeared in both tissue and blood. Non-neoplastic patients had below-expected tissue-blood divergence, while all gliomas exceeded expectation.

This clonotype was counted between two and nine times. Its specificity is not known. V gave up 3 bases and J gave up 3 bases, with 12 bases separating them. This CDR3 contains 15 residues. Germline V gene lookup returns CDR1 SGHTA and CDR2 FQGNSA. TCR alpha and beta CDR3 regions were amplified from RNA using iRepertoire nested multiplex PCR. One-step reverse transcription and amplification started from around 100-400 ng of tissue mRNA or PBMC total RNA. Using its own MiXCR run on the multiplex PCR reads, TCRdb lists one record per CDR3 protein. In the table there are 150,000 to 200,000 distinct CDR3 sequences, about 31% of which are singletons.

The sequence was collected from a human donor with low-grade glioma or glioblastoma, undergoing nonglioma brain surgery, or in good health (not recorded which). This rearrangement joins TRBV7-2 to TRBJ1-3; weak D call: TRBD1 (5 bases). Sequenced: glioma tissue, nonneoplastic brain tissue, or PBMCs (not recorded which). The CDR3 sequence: CASSLPGTFGNTIYF. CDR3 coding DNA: TGTGCCAGCAGCTTGCCCGGGACCTTTGGAAACACCATATATTTT.